These T cell receptor beta chains were read from a single sample in a study of blood T cell repertoires in COVID-19. Clones were sequenced by immunoSEQ multiplex PCR, and TCRdb holds only the in-frame ones, with some missing. The sample includes about 170,000 clones, around 83% seen only once; the top ten take around 7%. The sequencing sample was made of peripheral blood. The receptor set was obtained from a woman of 80 years or more in a cohort sampled during active or convalescent COVID-19. The CDR3 runs from the conserved cysteine through the conserved F or W.

V	J	length	CDR3
TRBV5-1	TRBJ1-4	15	CASSLVGSRGEKLFF
TRBV10-3	TRBJ2-5	17	CAISRGLAGDGGETQYF
TRBV7-9	TRBJ2-7	15	CASSLSFSGVYEQYF
TRBV27	TRBJ2-2	16	CASSFPTGLATGELFF
TRBV10-3	TRBJ2-6	14	CAISGGSGANVLTF
TRBV15	TRBJ2-5	16	CATSRPSRGGVETQYF
TRBV6-5	TRBJ1-6	14	CASTTGGSGVALHF
TRBV19	TRBJ2-1	14	CATRRKGSYNEQFF
TRBV3-1/TRBV3-2	TRBJ2-2	14	CASRWTGNTGELFF
TRBV28	TRBJ1-5	11	CASSFNQPQHF
TRBV10-2	TRBJ2-1	16	CASSEGTSGRYNEQFF
TRBV29-1	TRBJ1-1	13	CSVGSSGGTEAFF
TRBV12-3/TRBV12-4	TRBJ1-2	13	CASSPLRSVGYTF
TRBV7-8	TRBJ1-1	15	CASSLEQPVRPEAFF
TRBV7-2	TRBJ1-5	14	CASSFSQGNQPQHF